This is a list of T cell receptor beta chains from one sample in a study of cytomegalovirus exposure and HLA in healthy donors. TCRdb's copy holds only in-frame clones and misses some; the assay was immunoSEQ multiplex PCR. The table has about 170,000 clones, approximately 81% seen once. Input material: PBMCs. These receptors all come from a man aged 25-45 years in good health and CMV-seropositive. Each CDR3 is given with its conserved first and last residue. D genes are given only for firm matches. The size of a clone is reported for some rows only, either as once, few or many, or as a class for expanded clones.

TRBV6-1,TRBD2,TRBJ2-1,once,CASSALGPGGPNEQFF,TGTGCCAGCAGTGCACTGGGACCGGGAGGGCCGAATGAGCAGTTCTTC
TRBV27,TRBD1,TRBJ2-3,-,CASGTGLGGTQYF,TGTGCCAGCGGGACAGGTCTAGGGGGGACGCAGTATTTT
TRBV6-6,TRBD1,TRBJ1-2,-,CASSYKDRDHGYTF,TGTGCCAGCAGTTACAAGGACAGGGACCATGGCTACACCTTC
TRBV21-1,-,TRBJ1-2,-,CASFSGGGRWYGYTF,TGTGCCAGCTTCTCCGGGGGGGGGCGATGGTATGGCTACACCTTC
TRBV9,-,TRBJ2-2,-,CASSKTAPLQGWTGELFF,TGTGCCAGCAGCAAAACGGCTCCTTTACAGGGTTGGACCGGGGAGCTGTTTTTT
TRBV6-5,-,TRBJ1-5,few,CAPGGSLGEPQHF,TGTGCCCCCGGCGGGAGCCTAGGGGAGCCCCAGCATTTT
TRBV7-9,-,TRBJ2-5,-,CSSSTGGGARYQETQYF,TGTTCCAGCAGCACAGGAGGGGGCGCCAGGTACCAAGAGACCCAGTACTTC
TRBV14,-,TRBJ2-5,-,CASSQVWLQQETQYF,TGTGCCAGCAGCCAAGTGTGGTTACAGCAAGAGACCCAGTACTTC
TRBV19,-,TRBJ2-3,-,CASRRTATSTDTQYF,TGTGCCAGCCGCCGGACAGCGACTAGCACAGATACGCAGTATTTT
TRBV15,TRBD2,TRBJ2-1,-,CATSRGLAGVDNEQFF,TGTGCCACCAGCAGGGGACTAGCGGGAGTAGACAATGAGCAGTTCTTC
TRBV18,TRBD2,TRBJ2-2,-,CASSPRTSGSPGELFF,TGTGCCAGCTCACCCCGGACTAGCGGGAGTCCCGGGGAGCTGTTTTTT
TRBV10-3,-,TRBJ2-1,-,CAISESTHEQFF,TGTGCCATCAGTGAGTCGACTCATGAGCAGTTCTTC
TRBV11-3,-,TRBJ2-7,-,CASSLGELYEQYF,TGTGCCAGCAGCTTAGGGGAGCTCTACGAGCAGTACTTC
TRBV7-3,TRBD2,TRBJ2-6,-,CASSWEGLAGPGANVLTF,TGTGCCAGCAGCTGGGAAGGACTAGCGGGACCGGGGGCCAACGTCCTGACTTTC
TRBV29-1,TRBD1,TRBJ2-2,-,CSAGDRGVSGELFF,TGCAGCGCAGGGGACAGGGGGGTATCCGGGGAGCTGTTTTTT
TRBV19,TRBD2,TRBJ2-1,-,CASSETAGGLNEQFF,TGTGCCAGTAGTGAGACGGCGGGAGGTTTAAATGAGCAGTTCTTC
TRBV5-6,TRBD2,TRBJ2-1,-,CASSLRTSGSVGNYEQFF,TGTGCCAGCAGCTTGCGGACTAGCGGGTCCGTCGGCAATTACGAGCAGTTCTTC
TRBV4-1,-,TRBJ2-7,-,CASSQGGSYEQYF,TGCGCCAGCAGCCAAGGCGGGTCCTACGAGCAGTACTTC
TRBV9,TRBD2,TRBJ2-1,-,CASSVVPFVSSGRYEQFF,TGTGCCAGCAGCGTAGTGCCATTCGTTTCTAGCGGGAGGTATGAGCAGTTCTTC
TRBV7-9,TRBD2,TRBJ2-3,-,CSSSFKRETSTDTQYF,TGTTCCAGCAGCTTTAAGCGGGAGACTAGCACAGATACGCAGTATTTT
TRBV5-1,-,TRBJ2-6,-,CASKSLSSRANVLTF,TGCGCCAGCAAGTCTCTCTCTTCTAGGGCCAACGTCCTGACTTTC
TRBV7-9,-,TRBJ2-3,-,CAIPLNPSTDTQYF,TGTGCCATCCCACTAAACCCTAGCACAGATACGCAGTATTTT
TRBV7-9,TRBD2,TRBJ2-3,-,CASSPSGRGSADTQYF,TGTGCCAGCAGCCCTAGCGGGAGGGGCTCAGCAGATACGCAGTATTTT
TRBV7-2,-,TRBJ1-1,-,CASSEGVGTEAFF,TGTGCCAGCAGTGAGGGGGTGGGCACTGAAGCTTTCTTT
TRBV10-3,TRBD1,TRBJ1-2,-,CAIGEGQGVDGYTF,TGTGCCATTGGGGAGGGACAGGGCGTTGATGGCTACACCTTC
TRBV4-3,TRBD1,TRBJ2-7,-,CASSRLTGGGYEQYF,TGCGCCAGCAGCCGCCTGACAGGGGGCGGCTACGAGCAGTACTTC
TRBV13,-,TRBJ2-5,-,CASSLSQGQETQYF,TGTGCCAGCAGCTTAAGTCAGGGCCAAGAGACCCAGTACTTC
TRBV2,-,TRBJ2-7,-,CASSTNRSSYEQYF,TGTGCCAGCAGTACCAACAGGAGCTCCTACGAGCAGTACTTC
TRBV19,-,TRBJ2-2,-,CASSPYLPDTGELFF,TGTGCCAGTAGTCCGTATCTTCCCGACACCGGGGAGCTGTTTTTT
TRBV18,-,TRBJ2-6,-,CASSGSLGANVLTF,TGTGCCAGCTCCGGGAGTCTTGGGGCCAACGTCCTGACTTTC
TRBV7-2,-,TRBJ2-1,-,CASSTQANSYNEQFF,TGTGCCAGCAGCACGCAGGCCAACTCCTACAATGAGCAGTTCTTC
TRBV2,-,TRBJ2-5,-,CASTTQGRGETQYF,TGTGCCAGCACCACTCAGGGCAGGGGAGAGACCCAGTACTTC
TRBV18,-,TRBJ1-2,-,CASSPPAGQQNYGYTF,TGTGCCAGCTCACCACCCGCAGGGCAGCAGAACTATGGCTACACCTTC
TRBV11-2,TRBD1,TRBJ2-1,-,CASSLLGTGGYNEQFF,TGTGCCAGCAGCCTATTAGGGACAGGGGGCTACAATGAGCAGTTCTTC
TRBV27,-,TRBJ2-2,-,CASSPSLADTGELFF,TGTGCCAGCAGTCCGTCCCTGGCCGACACCGGGGAGCTGTTTTTT
TRBV7-9,-,TRBJ2-1,-,CASLRVPRDEQFF,TGTGCCAGCCTACGGGTTCCCAGGGATGAGCAGTTCTTC
TRBV27,TRBD1,TRBJ2-5,-,CASSFTGEETQYF,TGTGCCAGCAGTTTCACAGGGGAAGAGACCCAGTACTTC
TRBV15,-,TRBJ1-5,-,CATSLDRTGGQPQHF,TGTGCCACTTCCTTAGACAGGACCGGAGGTCAGCCCCAGCATTTT
TRBV7-8,TRBD2,TRBJ2-4,-,CASSLLAGVAKNIQYF,TGTGCCAGCAGCTTACTAGCGGGTGTAGCCAAAAACATTCAGTACTTC
TRBV18,TRBD1,TRBJ1-1,-,CASSRQGGGNTEAFF,TGTGCCAGCTCCCGACAGGGAGGAGGGAACACTGAAGCTTTCTTT
TRBV6-5,TRBD1,TRBJ1-1,-,CASSTTGTGAEAFF,TGTGCCAGCAGTACTACCGGGACAGGGGCTGAAGCTTTCTTT
TRBV27,-,TRBJ2-3,-,CASTLGGPTDTQYF,TGTGCCAGCACCCTAGGAGGGCCCACAGATACGCAGTATTTT
TRBV6-1,-,TRBJ1-6,-,CASRKEGWDSPLHF,TGTGCCAGCAGGAAAGAGGGTTGGGATTCACCCCTCCACTTT
TRBV11-3,-,TRBJ2-5,once,CASSLVPPQRAQETQYF,TGTGCCAGCAGCTTAGTTCCCCCCCAGCGCGCCCAAGAGACCCAGTACTTC
TRBV5-6,TRBD1,TRBJ2-7,few,CASSRTGYEQYF,TGTGCCAGCAGCAGGACAGGGTACGAGCAGTACTTC
TRBV4-1,-,TRBJ2-7,-,CASSQDESGGPSYEQYF,TGCGCCAGCAGCCAAGATGAAAGCGGAGGCCCCTCCTACGAGCAGTACTTC
TRBV7-3,-,TRBJ1-1,-,CASSFTPGVTEAFF,TGTGCCAGCAGCTTTACCCCAGGGGTCACTGAAGCTTTCTTT
TRBV4-2,-,TRBJ1-2,-,CASSQDVQGWAGYTF,TGTGCCAGCAGCCAAGATGTGCAGGGGTGGGCGGGCTACACCTTC
TRBV7-6,TRBD2,TRBJ2-5,-,CASSLGLALNQETQYF,TGTGCCAGCAGCTTAGGACTAGCGCTGAACCAAGAGACCCAGTACTTC
TRBV11-3,TRBD1,TRBJ2-2,few,CASTDRVWAGELFF,TGTGCCAGCACGGACAGGGTTTGGGCCGGGGAGCTGTTTTTT
TRBV10-3,-,TRBJ1-1,few,CASGGGGTEAFF,TGTGCCAGCGGAGGCGGTGGAACTGAAGCTTTCTTT
TRBV6-4,-,TRBJ2-7,many,CASSDRDGGEQYF,TGTGCCAGCAGTGACCGGGATGGAGGAGAGCAGTACTTC
TRBV4-1,TRBD1,TRBJ1-2,-,CASSQGGTGGSVGYTF,TGCGCCAGCAGCCAAGGGGGAACAGGGGGCTCGGTAGGCTACACCTTC
TRBV6-5,TRBD1,TRBJ1-2,-,CASSYWTGNCTF,TGTGCCAGCAGTTACTGGACAGGGAACTGCACCTTC
TRBV19,TRBD2,TRBJ2-1,-,CASNRGGSYNEQFF,TGTGCCAGTAATCGGGGGGGCTCCTACAATGAGCAGTTCTTC
TRBV10-3,-,TRBJ2-5,-,CAISEAQETQYF,TGTGCCATCAGTGAAGCCCAAGAGACCCAGTACTTC
TRBV27,-,TRBJ1-1,-,CASSLSNSGRSEAFF,TGTGCCAGCAGTTTATCGAATTCAGGGCGTAGTGAAGCTTTCTTT